The 21 T cell receptor beta chains presented below share a single source sample, sequenced in a study of blood T cell repertoires in COVID-19. Assay: immunoSEQ multiplex PCR; the TCRdb copy retains only in-frame clones and omits some. The sample shows over 200,000 clones, 88% of them seen only once. Sequenced input: peripheral blood. These receptors all stem from a woman aged 55-70 years with acute or convalescent COVID-19.

This clone was counted between two and nine times. The CDR3 loop is CAWSLDGNYGYTF. The CDR3 nucleotides are TGTGCCTGGAGTCTCGACGGGAACTATGGCTACACCTTC. The V gene is TRBV30, the J gene TRBJ1-2; D is unresolved. The germline gives CDR1 GTSNPN, CDR2 SVGIG (reference sequence). The CDR3 contains 13 residues. Trimming removed 2 bases from V and 2 bases from J, with 9 bases in between.

The chain couples TRBV30 to TRBJ1-2; 11 positions agree with TRBD1. This CDR3 comprises 15 residues. V lost 2 bases and J lost 8; bases outside the gene matches: 10. Germline V gene data show CDR1 as GTSNPN and CDR2 as SVGIG (reference sequence). CDR3 loop: CAWSPGQGAIGGYTF. The DNA of the CDR3 is TGTGCCTGGAGTCCCGGACAGGGGGCTATCGGGGGCTACACCTTC.

The V gene is TRBV18, the J gene TRBJ2-7; no clear D gene. CDR3 length equals 14 residues. V was cut by 0 bases and J by 2 bases, with 8 bases left in between. In germline, CDR1 is KGHSH, CDR2 LQKENI. CDR3 nucleotides: TGTGCCAGCTCACCACCGAGCCTTCCCTACGAGCAGTACTTC. This gives the protein CASSPPSLPYEQYF.

The rearrangement links TRBV7-2 to TRBJ1-2, with TRBD1 identical over 12 bases. V dropped 1 base and J dropped 8; count of bases not matched to a gene: 11. Germline CDR1 and CDR2: SGHTA and FQGNSA. The CDR3 length is 17 residues. CDR3 protein: CASSLGGQGALKDGYTF. Written as DNA, the CDR3 is TGTGCCAGCAGCTTAGGGGGACAGGGGGCGCTTAAGGACGGCTACACCTTC.

The V call is TRBV7-8, the J call TRBJ1-1; D is unclear. Germline V lookup: CDR1 SGHVS, CDR2 FQNEAQ. The CDR3 consists of 18 residues. Trimming cost V 4 bases and J 0 bases, with 21 bases left between them. The CDR3 sequence: CASSSLPSGLRMNTEAFF. The CDR3 nucleotides read TGTGCCAGCAGCTCCCTACCTTCAGGACTACGCATGAACACTGAAGCTTTCTTT.

V gene TRBV19 combines with J gene TRBJ2-7, with 11 bases lining up with TRBD2. The ends lost 1 base at V and 2 bases at J; junction bases unmatched: 7. This CDR3 is 17 amino acids long. Germline V gene sequence: CDR1 LNHDA, CDR2 SQIVND (reference sequence). Written as DNA, the CDR3 is TGTGCCAGTAGTATAGCCCTCACTAGCGGGAGTGCCTACGAGCAGTACTTC. It encodes CASSIALTSGSAYEQYF.

This chain uses TRBV19 with TRBJ1-2; D possibly corresponds to TRBD1 (6 bases). CDR3 size: 15 residues. Deletions cut 4 bases from V and 4 bases from J, with 16 bases between. Germline lookup yields CDR1 LNHDA and CDR2 SQIVND (reference sequence). The CDR3 DNA reads TGTGCCAGTAGTAGCGGTGGGGGGGCCCCCTATGGCTACACCTTC. Protein product: CASSSGGGAPYGYTF.

The CDR3 DNA sequence: TGTGCCAGCAGCCCGGGGGGCGGGAGCATTGGCGAGCAGTACTTC. Amino acids: CASSPGGGSIGEQYF. This chain uses TRBV11-3 with TRBJ2-7, with D possibly being TRBD2 (7 bases). Germline lookup yields CDR1 SGHNT and CDR2 YENEEA. The CDR3 has 15 residues. V was shortened by 5 bases and J by 6 bases, with 20 bases between the two germline ends.

Worth noting for this clone: Other DNA sequences within the sample encode an identical CDR3. The chain employs TRBV19 and TRBJ1-6, with 9 bases that match TRBD1. The CDR3 totals 14 residues. Trimming removed 4 bases from V and 6 bases from J; junction bases left unmatched: 1. Per the germline V gene, CDR1 is LNHDA and CDR2 is SQIVND (reference sequence). DNA for the CDR3: TGTGCCAGTAGTAAGACAGGGGGTAATTCACCCCTCCACTTT. Translated, it gives CASSKTGGNSPLHF. The complete variable domain, with remaining parts taken from reference TRBV19 and TRBJ1-6, reads DGGITQSPKYLFRKEGQNVTLSCEQNLNHDAMYWYRQDPGQGLRLIYYSQIVNDFQKGDIAEGYSVSREKKESFPLTVTSAQKNPTAFYLCASSKTGGNSPLHFGNGTRLTVT.

This clone was seen a single time. The chain couples TRBV25-1 to TRBJ2-2; 9 nucleotides agree with TRBD1. The CDR3 consists of 16 residues. CDR1 and CDR2 from the germline V gene are MGHDK and SYGVNS. Trimming removed 4 bases from V and 4 bases from J; junction bases left unmatched: 7. This chain's CDR3 is CASSGTGQGFTGELFF. CDR3 nucleotide sequence: TGTGCCAGCAGTGGTACGGGACAGGGTTTCACCGGGGAGCTGTTTTTT.

The rearrangement joins TRBV28 to TRBJ1-2, with TRBD1 matching 10 bases. The CDR3 contains 16 residues. Germline CDR1 and CDR2: MDHEN and SYDVKM. V trimming: 5 bases; J trimming: 4 bases; junction bases outside the gene matches: 10. The CDR3 coding sequence is TGTGCCAGCAGTGCCCTAGGGACAGGGGATTCCTATGGCTACACCTTC. It specifies CASSALGTGDSYGYTF.

The J gene is TRBJ1-1, the V gene TRBV11-2, with 8 positions matching TRBD1. After removal of 8 bases from V and 5 bases from J, the junction contained 7 bases not matched to a gene. The germline V gene has CDR1 SGHAT and CDR2 FQNNGV. The CDR3 is 13 amino acids. The CDR3 here is CASRRTGSTEAFF. CDR3 nucleotides: TGTGCCAGCCGCAGGACAGGGAGTACTGAAGCTTTCTTT. The full variable domain, rest sourced from reference TRBV11-2 and TRBJ1-1, is EAGVAQSPRYKIIEKRQSVAFWCNPISGHATLYWYQQILGQGPKLLIQFQNNGVVDDSQLPKDRFSAERLKGVDSTLKIQPAKLEDSAVYLCASRRTGSTEAFFGQGTRLTVV.

The V gene is TRBV6-6, the J gene TRBJ1-5, with D perhaps TRBD1 (6 bases). In germline, CDR1 is MNHNY, CDR2 SVGAGI (reference sequence). The germline V and J ends were trimmed by 6 bases and 0 bases, with 12 bases remaining between them. The CDR3 spans 15 residues. The chain's CDR3 is CASRPGQHSNQPQHF. CDR3 nucleotides: TGTGCCAGCAGGCCCGGACAGCATAGCAATCAGCCCCAGCATTTT.

This clone was detected only once. The J gene is TRBJ2-3, the V gene TRBV18, with TRBD1 matching 8 bases. Germline values: CDR1 KGHSH, CDR2 LQKENI. V shed 3 bases and J 5 bases; nucleotides not matched to a gene: 10. The CDR3 has 16 amino acids. CDR3 loop: CASSPAWTGRGDTQYF. In nucleotides, the CDR3 is TGTGCCAGCTCACCCGCGTGGACAGGGCGGGGAGATACGCAGTATTTT.

V gene TRBV19 combines with J gene TRBJ2-7; D may be TRBD2 (6 bases). Trimming pared 3 bases from V and 0 bases from J, leaving 6 bases between. This CDR3 has 13 residues. Germline lookup yields CDR1 LNHDA and CDR2 SQIVND (reference sequence). CDR3 nucleotides: TGTGCCAGTAGTATCGGGAGCTCCTACGAGCAGTACTTC. Encoded protein: CASSIGSSYEQYF.

In the case of this clone: The same CDR3 also results from other DNA sequences found in this sample. The CDR3 coding sequence is TGTGCCAGCAGCTCGACAGGGATTAACTATGGCTACACCTTC. Its protein is CASSSTGINYGYTF. This chain uses TRBV7-2 with TRBJ1-2, with 7 bases identical to TRBD1. CDR1 SGHTA and CDR2 FQGNSA come from the germline V gene. The CDR3 extends over 14 amino acids. Trimming removed 4 bases from V and 1 base from J; junction bases left unmatched: 3.

The chain recombines TRBV11-2 with TRBJ2-1; TRBD2 is a possible D gene (5 bases). V was shortened by 5 bases and J by 8 bases, with 10 bases between the two germline ends. CDR1 and CDR2 (germline): SGHAT, FQNNGV. CDR3 size: 12 residues. The CDR3 DNA reads as TGTGCCAGCAGCCTCCAGAGGGATGAGCAGTTCTTC. This codes for CASSLQRDEQFF.

V gene TRBV10-3 combines with J gene TRBJ2-1, with 10 bases lining up with TRBD2. J was trimmed by 0 bases and V by 6 bases; bases with no gene match: 17. This CDR3 contains 20 residues. Germline loops: CDR1 ENHRY, CDR2 SYGVKD. The DNA for the CDR3 is TGTGCCATCAGACCCCCCTCTAGCGGGAGCTATCAGAGCTCCTACAATGAGCAGTTCTTC. Translation: CAIRPPSSGSYQSSYNEQFF.

The chain joins TRBV5-5 to TRBJ2-7; maybe TRBD1 (7 bases). Germline CDR1 and CDR2: SGHKS and YYEKEE (reference sequence). The V gene lost 2 bases and the J gene lost 7 bases, with 16 bases spanning the gap. The length of the CDR3 is 14 residues. The CDR3 reads CASSLIGGGSEQYF. In nucleotides, the CDR3 is TGTGCCAGCAGCTTAATTGGAGGGGGCAGTGAGCAGTACTTC.

This chain connects TRBV19 to TRBJ2-7; D might be TRBD1 (5 bases). This CDR3 has 13 amino acids. V lost 3 bases, J lost 3 bases, and 9 bases lay in between. Germline V lookup: CDR1 LNHDA, CDR2 SQIVND (reference sequence). The CDR3 loop reads CASSMRQNYEQYF. Here the CDR3 DNA reads TGTGCCAGTAGTATGAGACAGAACTACGAGCAGTACTTC.

The rearrangement joins TRBV29-1 to TRBJ2-1; TRBD1 aligns across 9 bases. This CDR3 is built from 14 residues. V was clipped by 6 bases and J by 9 bases; unmatched bases: 12. Germline V gene sequence: CDR1 SQVTM, CDR2 ANQGSEA. The CDR3 DNA is TGCAGCGTCCACCTCACAGGGGGCCTTGCTGAGCAGTTCTTC. Translating gives CSVHLTGGLAEQFF.